The rows below give T cell receptor beta chains drawn from one sample of a study of radiation and T cells in renal cell carcinoma. Sequenced by immunoSEQ multiplex PCR; TCRdb stores in-frame clones only, minus some. The top ten clones hold about 30% of a sample with roughly 45,000 clones, roughly 85% of them seen once. This material consisted of blood, taken from a patient whose treatment included radiotherapy and nephrectomy. All receptors come from a woman aged 70-85 years with renal cell carcinoma. The CDR3 runs from the conserved cysteine through the conserved F or W. The D gene is left open where the match is weak. Not every row has a clone size; where given, it reads once, few, many or a size class.

size	V	D	J	CDR3	DNA
.	TRBV18	.	TRBJ1-6	CASSPPGVPGNSPLHF	TGTGCCAGCTCACCACCGGGCGTTCCAGGGAATTCACCCCTCCACTTT
.	TRBV4-1	.	TRBJ1-1	CASSQVLVFGQAFF	TGCGCCAGCAGCCAAGTTTTGGTATTCGGGCAAGCTTTCTTT
.	TRBV9	.	TRBJ2-7	CASSVDPGRSYEQYF	TGTGCCAGCAGCGTAGACCCGGGGAGGTCCTACGAGCAGTACTTC
once	TRBV5-4	.	TRBJ1-5	CASSRGLDQPQHF	TGTGCCAGCAGTCGGGGGTTGGATCAGCCCCAGCATTTT
.	TRBV7-3	.	TRBJ2-7	CASSPQGGGLHEQYF	TGTGCCAGCAGCCCCCAGGGGGGGGGCCTCCACGAGCAGTACTTC
.	TRBV5-4	.	TRBJ1-4	CASRGVWTPEKLFF	TGTGCCAGCAGAGGGGTCTGGACCCCTGAAAAACTGTTTTTT
.	TRBV30	.	TRBJ1-3	CAWKRDGNTIYF	TGTGCCTGGAAAAGAGATGGAAACACCATATATTTT
.	TRBV2	.	TRBJ1-1	CASSGARWELGDTEAFF	TGTGCCAGCAGTGGGGCCCGTTGGGAACTCGGTGACACTGAAGCTTTCTTT
.	TRBV6-5	TRBD1	TRBJ1-5	CASRPTGSSNQPQHF	TGTGCCAGCAGACCGACAGGGTCTAGCAATCAGCCCCAGCATTTT
.	TRBV5-1	.	TRBJ2-5	CASSWVTTQETQYF	TGCGCCAGCAGCTGGGTGACGACCCAAGAGACCCAGTACTTC
.	TRBV5-1	TRBD1	TRBJ2-3	CASSPRTGGSDTQYF	TGCGCCAGCAGCCCACGGACAGGGGGCTCAGATACGCAGTATTTT
.	TRBV5-4	.	TRBJ2-7	CASSLDNLDEQYF	TGTGCCAGCAGCTTGGACAATTTGGACGAGCAGTACTTC
.	TRBV19	TRBD1	TRBJ2-1	CASGSGTGLNEQFF	TGTGCCAGTGGGTCCGGGACAGGGCTCAATGAGCAGTTCTTC
.	TRBV4-2	.	TRBJ2-3	CASSQVTGARADTQYF	TGTGCCAGCAGCCAAGTTACTGGGGCTAGGGCAGATACGCAGTATTTT
.	TRBV6-6	TRBD1	TRBJ1-1	CASRRDREAFF	TGTGCCAGCAGGAGGGACAGAGAAGCTTTCTTT
.	TRBV12-2	.	TRBJ2-3	CASRSLATRDTQYF	TGTGCAAGTCGCTCTCTAGCGACCCGGGATACGCAGTATTTT
.	TRBV7-8	.	TRBJ1-4	CASSLGWTANEKLFF	TGTGCCAGCAGCTTAGGGTGGACGGCTAATGAAAAACTGTTTTTT
.	TRBV5-4	.	TRBJ2-1	CASSAGQSNEQFF	TGTGCCAGCAGCGCAGGACAGAGCAATGAGCAGTTCTTC
.	TRBV7-2	TRBD1	TRBJ1-2	CASSPRDRGRYGYTF	TGTGCCAGCAGCCCCCGGGACAGGGGTAGATATGGCTACACCTTC
medium-sized	TRBV5-4	.	TRBJ2-1	CASSLWGSAHNEQFF	TGTGCCAGCAGCTTGTGGGGTAGCGCCCACAATGAGCAGTTCTTC
.	TRBV29-1	TRBD1	TRBJ2-2	CSAEQGLDTGELFF	TGCAGCGCCGAACAGGGGTTGGACACCGGGGAGCTGTTTTTT
.	TRBV7-2	.	TRBJ2-7	CASSPLFYSYEQYF	TGTGCCAGCAGTCCTCTTTTTTACTCCTACGAGCAGTACTTC
.	TRBV19	.	TRBJ2-7	CASSIGLTPLSSYEQYF	TGTGCCAGTAGTATAGGGTTGACACCCCTGAGCTCCTACGAGCAGTACTTC
.	TRBV2	TRBD2	TRBJ2-1	CASSQLAGSSGEQFF	TGTGCCAGCAGTCAATTAGCGGGTAGTAGCGGGGAGCAGTTCTTC
once	TRBV29-1	TRBD1	TRBJ2-2	CSVGSGQGSGELFF	TGCAGCGTTGGCTCGGGACAGGGGTCCGGGGAGCTGTTTTTT
.	TRBV5-4	.	TRBJ1-2	CASSLQGDIYGYTF	TGTGCCAGCAGCTTGCAAGGGGACATCTATGGCTACACCTTC
.	TRBV7-2	.	TRBJ2-1	CASSYDWGEQFF	TGTGCCAGCAGCTACGACTGGGGCGAGCAGTTCTTC
.	TRBV9	TRBD2	TRBJ2-1	CASSVAPAGAGYNEQFF	TGTGCCAGCAGCGTGGCCCCGGCGGGAGCAGGCTACAATGAGCAGTTCTTC
.	TRBV7-9	.	TRBJ2-6	CASAWRGASGANVLTF	TGTGCCAGCGCCTGGCGCGGCGCCTCTGGGGCCAACGTCCTGACTTTC
.	TRBV4-1	.	TRBJ1-3	CASSQDGEGGNTIYF	TGCGCCAGCAGCCAAGATGGGGAGGGCGGAAACACCATATATTTT
.	TRBV7-6	.	TRBJ1-1	CASSLAQMNTEAFF	TGTGCCAGCAGCTTAGCACAGATGAACACTGAAGCTTTCTTT
.	TRBV7-6	.	TRBJ1-1	CASSPSVDLNTEAFF	TGTGCCAGCAGCCCCTCGGTAGATCTGAACACTGAAGCTTTCTTT
few	TRBV5-1	.	TRBJ1-1	CASSLELGNTEAFF	TGCGCCAGCAGCTTGGAGCTGGGGAACACTGAAGCTTTCTTT
few	TRBV4-1	.	TRBJ1-1	CASSQETVNTEAFF	TGCGCCAGCAGCCAGGAGACGGTGAACACTGAAGCTTTCTTT
few	TRBV7-9	.	TRBJ1-1	CASSPGRVEAFF	TGTGCCAGCAGCCCAGGACGGGTTGAAGCTTTCTTT
once	TRBV27	.	TRBJ2-1	CASSSPEQFYEQFF	TGTGCCAGCAGTTCCCCCGAACAATTTTATGAGCAGTTCTTC
.	TRBV19	TRBD1	TRBJ1-3	CASILTGTGIGNTIYF	TGTGCCAGTATTCTAACCGGGACAGGGATAGGAAACACCATATATTTT
.	TRBV14	TRBD1	TRBJ2-1	CASSQPGTGNYNEQFF	TGTGCCAGCAGCCAACCCGGGACAGGGAATTACAATGAGCAGTTCTTC
few	TRBV15	TRBD2	TRBJ2-3	CATSRDQIGGGVSTSTDTQYF	TGTGCCACCAGCAGAGATCAAATCGGCGGGGGGGTCTCCACTAGCACAGATACGCAGTATTTT
.	TRBV29-1	TRBD1	TRBJ1-1	CSVEGGQGGYNTEAFF	TGCAGCGTTGAAGGGGGACAGGGGGGATATAACACTGAAGCTTTCTTT
.	TRBV19	.	TRBJ1-4	CASSTLTGGTEKLFF	TGTGCCAGTAGTACCTTGACAGGAGGCACCGAAAAACTGTTTTTT
.	TRBV5-4	.	TRBJ2-7	CASSLGPATDSYEQYF	TGTGCCAGCAGCTTGGGGCCAGCGACAGACTCCTACGAGCAGTACTTC
.	TRBV27	.	TRBJ2-1	CASSSGQLTRLSYNEQFF	TGTGCCAGCAGTTCTGGACAACTCACTAGGCTCTCCTACAATGAGCAGTTCTTC
.	TRBV5-1	TRBD1	TRBJ1-2	CASGLSTGAYGYTF	TGCGCCAGCGGGCTATCGACAGGGGCCTATGGCTACACCTTC
.	TRBV4-3	.	TRBJ2-1	CASSHDGAGNHNEQFF	TGCGCCAGCAGCCATGATGGGGCTGGAAATCACAATGAGCAGTTCTTC
.	TRBV4-2	.	TRBJ2-5	CASSPGAGVETQYF	TGTGCCAGCAGCCCGGGGGCGGGGGTAGAGACCCAGTACTTC
.	TRBV4-1	TRBD1	TRBJ1-6	CASSQEGPGGYNSPLHF	TGCGCCAGCAGCCAAGAGGGCCCAGGGGGCTATAATTCACCCCTCCACTTT
.	TRBV6-1	.	TRBJ1-3	CASTRTGDSGNTIYF	TGTGCCAGCACCCGAACGGGTGATTCTGGAAACACCATATATTTT
.	TRBV28	.	TRBJ2-7	CASRSPGTVKDEQYF	TGTGCCAGCAGATCCCCCGGTACGGTTAAGGACGAGCAGTACTTC
.	TRBV6-5	.	TRBJ2-1	CASSSPRSVNEQFF	TGTGCCAGCAGTTCCCCCAGGTCGGTCAATGAGCAGTTCTTC
.	TRBV10-3	.	TRBJ2-2	CAISETPGQDTGELFF	TGTGCCATCAGTGAGACACCGGGCCAGGACACCGGGGAGCTGTTTTTT
.	TRBV7-9	.	TRBJ1-1	CASSLEVANTEAFF	TGTGCCAGCAGCTTAGAGGTGGCGAACACTGAAGCTTTCTTT
.	TRBV2	.	TRBJ1-2	CASSEASGRNYGYTF	TGTGCCAGCAGTGAAGCGTCGGGGAGAAACTATGGCTACACCTTC